This TCR beta chain is from a study of blood T cells in healthy people across ages. Study background: Template switching recovered approximately one barcoded beta molecule for every two T cells.

Study-wide results and limits: It was the long-lived donors that had more naive CD4+ cells and higher diversity than aged donors.

Sample-barcoded 5' priming and a J-beta primer mix drove a second PCR of about 7 to 12 cycles. TCRdb called the 5' RACE reads again in MiXCR, with one record for every CDR3 protein. The top ten hold around 2.1% of the sample, which has over 1,500,000 distinct CDR3 sequences, about 49% seen once. On this clonotype itself: Its antigen is not known.

The specimen sequenced was blood. The clonotype comes from a woman between 35 and 50 years old in good health.

Here the CDR3 reads CSVREGVHEQFF. The CDR3 region has the DNA TGCAGCGTTAGAGAGGGGGTTCATGAGCAGTTCTTC. The gene calls are TRBV29-1 and TRBJ2-1, with D possibly TRBD1 on 6 matching bases. The germline gives CDR1 SQVTM, CDR2 ANQGSEA. Trimming removed 5 bases at V and 8 bases at J, with 13 bases between. The CDR3 is 12 residues long.